What follows are 8 T cell receptor beta chains derived from one specimen sequenced in a study of human T cells and chemical hapten exposure. TCRdb re-called the RACE reads through MiXCR, storing one row per CDR3 protein. Counted here are over 300,000 distinct CDR3 sequences, roughly 5% occurring once; the ten biggest clones make up roughly 2.6%. Time point specified: pre-sensitization, week 0. Indicated treatment: therapeutic diphenylcyclopropenone sensitization with weekly scalp DPC. Sequenced material: whole blood, taken in connection with sensitization to the hapten diphenylcyclopropenone (DPC). These receptors were taken from a woman between 50 and 59 years old with alopecia areata. Some clones in this sample may be carry-over from other donors' samples.

J is TRBJ2-3 and V is TRBV3-1; D is unresolved. The V end was cut by 3 bases, the J end by 11 bases, with 15 bases between. The germline V gene has CDR1 LGHDT and CDR2 YNNKEL (reference sequence). This CDR3 comprises 13 residues. The CDR3 reads CASSHSSMSMQYF. DNA of the CDR3: TGTGCCAGCAGCCATTCGTCTATGAGTATGCAGTATTTT.

This clonotype was recorded many times. The chain carries TRBV27 and TRBJ2-7; 7 bases are shared with TRBD2. The CDR3 sequence is 11 residues long. Germline CDR1 is MNHEY and CDR2 is SMNVEV (reference sequence). J was trimmed by 12 bases and V by 7 bases; bases with no gene match: 9. In DNA, the CDR3 is TGTGCCAGCACCTCTCGGGACTATGTGTACTTC. It specifies CASTSRDYVYF.

This clonotype was picked up many times. This chain joins TRBV15 and TRBJ2-5; the D is unclear. Trimming left V 2 bases short and J 3 bases short, with 7 bases between. Germline CDR1 is LNHNV and CDR2 is YYDKDF (reference sequence). This CDR3 is built from 13 residues. The CDR3 loop is CATSRSPEETQYF. The CDR3 DNA is TGTGCCACCAGCAGATCCCCAGAAGAGACCCAGTACTTC.

This clonotype was found a few times. V usage is TRBV10-3 and J usage is TRBJ2-1; 7 bases agree with TRBD1. This CDR3 comprises 17 residues. Germline loops: CDR1 ENHRY, CDR2 SYGVKD. The V segment lost 4 bases and the J segment 0 bases; nucleotides outside the gene matches: 9. In nucleotides, the CDR3 is TGTGCCATCAGTGGAGGAGGACAGGTGAGCTCCTACAATGAGCAGTTCTTC. Amino acid sequence: CAISGGGQVSSYNEQFF.

The table lists this clonotype with many counts. This chain joins TRBV11-2 and TRBJ1-1; no definite D call. CDR3 length: 15 residues. Germline V gives CDR1 SGHAT, CDR2 FQNNGV. The V end lost 0 bases, the J end lost 4 bases, and 12 bases lay between the germline ends. The CDR3 reads CASSLDWGGFTEAFF. CDR3 nucleotides: TGTGCCAGCAGCTTAGATTGGGGAGGTTTCACTGAAGCTTTCTTT.

The table lists this clonotype with many counts. This sequence joins TRBV11-2 and TRBJ2-3, with D possibly TRBD2 on 5 matching bases. The CDR3 covers 17 residues. V shed 4 bases and J shed 5 bases, with 22 bases lying between them. From germline, CDR1 is SGHAT and CDR2 FQNNGV. CDR3 sequence (DNA): TGTGCCAGCAGCTCCCAAGGGAATGGAGGTTTTGGAGATACGCAGTATTTT. Translating it yields CASSSQGNGGFGDTQYF.

This chain joins TRBV19 and TRBJ2-6, with unresolved D. Germline CDR1 LNHDA, CDR2 SQIVND (reference sequence). The CDR3 totals 15 residues. Trimming took off 5 bases at V and 0 bases at J, with 8 bases between the two ends. Written as DNA, the CDR3 is TGTGCCAGTAGTCTACAAAGCTCTGGGGCCAACGTCCTGACTTTC. Translated: CASSLQSSGANVLTF.

This clonotype was recorded at least ten times. J is TRBJ2-7 and V is TRBV6-1; 9 positions match TRBD1. V lost 8 bases and J lost 5; bases outside the gene matches: 7. CDR1 and CDR2 from the germline V gene are MNHNS and SASEGT. CDR3 length: 13 residues. Here the CDR3 reads CASPGTGTDEQYF. The CDR3 nucleotides read TGTGCCAGCCCCGGGACAGGGACGGACGAGCAGTACTTC.